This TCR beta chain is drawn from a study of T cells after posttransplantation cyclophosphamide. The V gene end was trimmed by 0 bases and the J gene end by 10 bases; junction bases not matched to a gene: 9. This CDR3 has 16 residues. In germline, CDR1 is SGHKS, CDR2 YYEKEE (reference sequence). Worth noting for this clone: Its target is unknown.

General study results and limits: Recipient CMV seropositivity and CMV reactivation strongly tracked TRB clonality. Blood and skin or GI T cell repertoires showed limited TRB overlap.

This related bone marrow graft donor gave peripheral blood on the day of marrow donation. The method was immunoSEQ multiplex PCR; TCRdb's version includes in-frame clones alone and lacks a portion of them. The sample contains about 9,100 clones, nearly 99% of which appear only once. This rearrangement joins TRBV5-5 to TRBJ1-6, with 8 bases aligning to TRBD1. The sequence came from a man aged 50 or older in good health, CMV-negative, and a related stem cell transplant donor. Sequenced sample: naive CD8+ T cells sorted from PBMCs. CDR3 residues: CASSLVSTGVESPLHF. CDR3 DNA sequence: TGTGCCAGCAGCTTGGTTTCGACAGGGGTAGAATCACCCCTCCACTTT. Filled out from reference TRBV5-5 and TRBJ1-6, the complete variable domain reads DAGVTQSPTHLIKTRGQQVTLRCSPISGHKSVSWYQQVLGQGPQFIFQYYEKEERGRGNFPDRFSARQFPNYSSELNVNALLLGDSALYLCASSLVSTGVESPLHFGNGTRLTVT.